Listed below are T cell receptor beta chains from one sample, sequenced in a study of cytomegalovirus exposure and HLA in healthy donors. Repertoires were generated with immunoSEQ multiplex PCR, while TCRdb's copy carries only in-frame clones and drops some. Here the sample spans about 140,000 clones, about 86% being singletons. Sequenced sample: PBMCs. The origin of the receptors is a man younger than 30 in good health and CMV-seronegative. The CDR3 runs from the conserved cysteine through the conserved F or W. The order of the fields is D gene, clone size, J gene, V gene, CDR3 DNA, CDR3 protein. D genes are given only for firm matches. The listing skips clone size in some rows; elsewhere it reads once, few, many or a size class.

>NA|NA|TRBJ1-5|TRBV11-2
TGTGCCAGCAGCTTAGTGGCAGATCAGCCCCAGCATTTT
CASSLVADQPQHF
>NA|NA|TRBJ1-1|TRBV29-1
TGCAGCGTTGGCGACGGCGGGTGGAGGGCTTTCTTT
CSVGDGGWRAFF
>NA|NA|TRBJ2-6|TRBV27
TGTGCCAGCAGTCCGCTCAAGGGGAGGGGGGCCAACGTCCTGACTTTC
CASSPLKGRGANVLTF
>NA|NA|TRBJ2-1|TRBV27
TGTGCCAGCAGTAGACAGAACAATGAGCAGTTCTTC
CASSRQNNEQFF
>NA|NA|TRBJ2-5|TRBV13
TGTGCCAGCAGCTCTCCCCCAGGAGGGGAAAACCAAGAGACCCAGTACTTC
CASSSPPGGENQETQYF
>NA|NA|TRBJ1-3|TRBV28
TGTGCCAGCAGTTTCGAACAGGCCGGAAACACCATATATTTT
CASSFEQAGNTIYF
>TRBD1|NA|TRBJ2-7|TRBV6-5
TGTGCCAGCAGTTACAGCCGGACAGGGGATTCCTACGAGCAGTACTTC
CASSYSRTGDSYEQYF
>TRBD2|NA|TRBJ2-5|TRBV11-2
TGTGCCAGCAGCTCCACCTCTGGGACTAGCGGGACCCAGTACTTC
CASSSTSGTSGTQYF
>TRBD2|NA|TRBJ2-3|TRBV14
TGTGCCAGCAGCCCCTGGACTAGCGGGAGGTTAAATACGCAGTATTTT
CASSPWTSGRLNTQYF
>TRBD1|NA|TRBJ1-2|TRBV6-5
TGTGCCAGCCGGAGTGACAGGGCCCCCAGCGGCTACACCTTC
CASRSDRAPSGYTF
>TRBD2|once|TRBJ2-7|TRBV2
TGTGCCAGCAGTTTTAGCGGGGGGATGACCTACGAGCAGTACTTC
CASSFSGGMTYEQYF
>TRBD2|NA|TRBJ2-7|TRBV2
TGTGCCAGCAGCCCCCGGGGGGGCGAGCAGTACTTC
CASSPRGGEQYF
>NA|NA|TRBJ2-6|TRBV28
TGTGCCAGCAGTTTAGGCGGAGTCTCTGGGGCCAACGTCCTGACTTTC
CASSLGGVSGANVLTF
>TRBD2|NA|TRBJ2-7|TRBV5-4
TGTGCCAGCAGCTCATCTAGCGGGAGGGCCTACGAGCAGTACTTC
CASSSSSGRAYEQYF
>NA|once|TRBJ2-2|TRBV5-4
TGTGCCAGCAGCTCAACGAACACCGGGGAGCTGTTTTTT
CASSSTNTGELFF
>NA|NA|TRBJ2-5|TRBV19
TGTGCCAGTAGTCCGAGCGGAGTCAGGGAGACCCAGTACTTC
CASSPSGVRETQYF
>TRBD2|NA|TRBJ2-7|TRBV10-3
TGTGCCATCAGTGAAATGCCTAGCGGGGGGAGATACGAGCAGTACTTC
CAISEMPSGGRYEQYF
>NA|once|TRBJ1-1|TRBV6-1
TGTGCCAGCAGTGAAGCCACGACATTGATGAACACTGAAGCTTTCTTT
CASSEATTLMNTEAFF
>NA|NA|TRBJ1-1|TRBV18
TGTGCCAGCTCTCAAGGACAGAACACTGAAGCTTTCTTT
CASSQGQNTEAFF
>NA|NA|TRBJ1-2|TRBV6-5
TGTGCCAGCAGTTACCTGTCGGGGAACTATGGCTACACCTTC
CASSYLSGNYGYTF
>TRBD2|NA|TRBJ2-7|TRBV7-2
TGTGCCAGCAGGCCTAGACTAGCGGGGGGACTGGGGACGTACTTC
CASRPRLAGGLGTYF
>TRBD1|NA|TRBJ1-2|TRBV5-4
TGTGCCAGCAGCCAGACAGGGGTGGCTAACTATGGCTACACCTTC
CASSQTGVANYGYTF
>NA|NA|TRBJ2-7|TRBV29-1
TGCAGCGTTTTCTATCCCCAGTACTTC
CSVFYPQYF
>TRBD1|NA|TRBJ1-4|TRBV6-1
TGTGCCAGCAGTGCACCCCGGGACAGGGGATGGGAAAAACTGTTTTTT
CASSAPRDRGWEKLFF
>NA|once|TRBJ2-7|TRBV7-9
TGTGCCAGCAGCTTAACGTCTACCTACGAGCAGTACTTC
CASSLTSTYEQYF
>NA|NA|TRBJ1-2|TRBV10-3
TGTGCCATCACACCACAGGGAGGGGCTAACTATGGCTACACCTTC
CAITPQGGANYGYTF
>NA|NA|TRBJ1-2|TRBV29-1
TGCACCACAACCTATGGCTACACCTTC
CTTTYGYTF
>NA|once|TRBJ2-3|TRBV7-2
TGTGCCAGCAGCTTTTCGGGAGCTAGCACAGATACGCAGTATTTT
CASSFSGASTDTQYF
>NA|NA|TRBJ2-1|TRBV6-1
TGTGCCAGCAGTGGGGGACACTATTACAATGAGCAGTTCTTC
CASSGGHYYNEQFF
>TRBD1|NA|TRBJ1-1|TRBV7-8
TGTGCCAGCAGCTCGCAACCACAGGGGACGGGCACTGAAGCTTTCTTT
CASSSQPQGTGTEAFF
>TRBD1|NA|TRBJ2-7|TRBV5-1
TGCGCCAGCAGTTCGGGACAGATCTACGAGCAGTACTTC
CASSSGQIYEQYF
>NA|NA|TRBJ1-2|TRBV4-3
TGCGCCAGCAGCCAAGGTACAGGAACAACAACGAACTATGGCTACACCTTC
CASSQGTGTTTNYGYTF
>TRBD1|NA|TRBJ2-5|TRBV18
TGTGCCAGCTCACCACTGAGACAGGGAGTAGGGGAGACCCAGTACTTC
CASSPLRQGVGETQYF
>TRBD1|NA|TRBJ2-7|TRBV6-1
TGTGCCAGCAGCCAGGGACAGGGATGGAACGAGCAGTACTTC
CASSQGQGWNEQYF
>NA|NA|TRBJ2-1|TRBV20-1
TGCAGTGCCAAACCAGGCGGGGTCTTC
CSAKPGGVF